This note documents a single TCR beta chain sequence. Its antigen is currently unknown. PCR used 60 Vbeta primers and 13 Jbeta primers. The repertoire was sequenced with immunoSEQ multiplex PCR; TCRdb's copy has only in-frame clones and lacks some. The sample comprises just over 95,000 clones, nearly 80% of which are singletons, and 4.1% rests with the top ten. These data are taken from a study of cytomegalovirus exposure and HLA in healthy donors. V lost 7 bases and J 5 bases, leaving 12 bases between the germline ends. Germline V gives CDR1 MNHEY, CDR2 SVGAGI. CDR3 length: 13 amino acids. The study's findings and limits: Roughly uniform depth of sequencing across donors was assumed in presence/absence analyses. A prior analysis recorded that most TCR beta V segments were productive about 90% or about 30% of the time.

The sample was PBMCs. The TCR originated in a woman aged 40-49 years in good health and CMV-seropositive. The chain joins TRBV6-5 to TRBJ2-1, with D possibly being TRBD1 (6 bases). This chain's CDR3 is CASNRDGNNEQFF. CDR3 nucleotides: TGTGCCAGCAACAGGGACGGCAACAATGAGCAGTTCTTC.